The 28 T cell receptor beta chains below all came from one sample that was sequenced in a study of siplizumab effects on memory and regulatory T cells. Data came from immunoSEQ multiplex PCR; TCRdb stores just in-frame clones and leaves some out. The sample includes 100,000 or so clones, 94% of them seen just once. Sample: Tregs sorted from blood. The receptor source for this set is a human donor in good health.

The chain links TRBV5-6 to TRBJ1-5, with D possibly TRBD1 on 5 matching bases. Looked up from germline, CDR1 is SGHDT and CDR2 is YYEEEE. V was pared by 0 bases and J by 5 bases, with 18 bases between. This CDR3 spans 17 amino acids. This CDR3 reads CASSLALSSGIHQPQHF. The CDR3, as DNA: TGTGCCAGCAGCTTGGCTCTTTCGTCAGGGATCCATCAGCCCCAGCATTTT.

The CDR3 DNA reads TGTGCCAGCGGATACGCCGGGCCCCCTTGGGTAAACACCTTC. As protein: CASGYAGPPWVNTF. V usage is TRBV27 and J usage is TRBJ1-2; D remains unclear. Germline V CDR1 and CDR2: MNHEY, SMNVEV (reference sequence). The CDR3 is made up of 14 amino acids. Trimming left V 8 bases short and J 12 bases short, with 25 bases between.

On this clone: Germline is not matched at one junction end, which may reflect a read error. The same CDR3 can be traced to other DNA sequences in this sample. The chain uses TRBV7-6 and TRBJ1-2; 7 bases line up with TRBD1. The CDR3 sequence is 13 residues long. Germline CDR1 and CDR2: SGHVS and FNYEAQ. The CDR3 bases are TGCGCCAGCAGCTACCGGGACAGCCATGGCTACACCTTC. Translation: CASSYRDSHGYTF.

This rearrangement joins TRBV19 to TRBJ2-1; D gene ambiguous. Germline CDR1 is LNHDA and CDR2 is SQIVND (reference sequence). This CDR3 has 13 amino acids. The V end was cut by 3 bases, the J end by 4 bases, with 7 bases between. CDR3 bases: TGTGCCAGTAGTATCGGCAGATACAATGAGCAGTTCTTC. It is translated as CASSIGRYNEQFF.

The chain's CDR3 is CASIMTSGSAGELFF. CDR3 sequence (DNA): TGTGCCAGCATAATGACTAGCGGGAGTGCCGGGGAGCTGTTTTTT. The V gene is TRBV28, the J gene TRBJ2-2; 12 positions agree with TRBD2. Germline assignment: CDR1 MDHEN and CDR2 SYDVKM. With 7 bases clipped from V and 6 bases from J, the junction kept 6 bases outside the gene matches. The CDR3 is 15 amino acids.

The chain joins TRBV19 to TRBJ2-2; the D is unclear. The germline CDR1 and CDR2 sequences are LNHDA and SQIVND (reference sequence). V lost 7 bases and J 5 bases, leaving 14 bases between the germline ends. CDR3 length equals 14 residues. CDR3: CASNPTPWTGELFF. The CDR3 DNA sequence: TGTGCCAGTAACCCGACCCCATGGACCGGGGAGCTGTTTTTT.

The gene calls are TRBV20-1 and TRBJ2-1, with TRBD2 identical over 7 bases. CDR1 and CDR2 (germline): DFQATT, SNEGSKA (reference sequence). This CDR3 has 11 residues. In DNA form, the CDR3 reads TGCAGCGTTAGCGGGTACAATGAGCAGTTCTTC. Amino acids: CSVSGYNEQFF.

This chain joins TRBV19 and TRBJ1-1, with a possible D match to TRBD1 (6 bases). V shed 4 bases and J shed 5 bases, with 17 bases lying between them. Germline V lookup: CDR1 LNHDA, CDR2 SQIVND (reference sequence). CDR3 length: 15 residues. CDR3: CASSRAQGTGTEAFF. The CDR3 bases are TGTGCCAGTAGTAGAGCACAGGGAACGGGTACTGAAGCTTTCTTT. Combining the CDR3 with reference TRBV19 and TRBJ1-1 gives the whole variable domain DGGITQSPKYLFRKEGQNVTLSCEQNLNHDAMYWYRQDPGQGLRLIYYSQIVNDFQKGDIAEGYSVSREKKESFPLTVTSAQKNPTAFYLCASSRAQGTGTEAFFGQGTRLTVV.

This chain joins TRBV5-1 and TRBJ1-4; D gene ambiguous. Germline V gene data show CDR1 as SGHRS and CDR2 as YFSETQ. This CDR3 has 14 residues. Deletions cut 2 bases from V and 8 bases from J, with 13 bases between. The CDR3 bases are TGCGCCAGCAGCTTACAACCGGGCCGAGAAAAACTGTTTTTT. Protein sequence: CASSLQPGREKLFF. Drawing the rest from reference TRBV5-1 and TRBJ1-4, the complete variable domain is KAGVTQTPRYLIKTRGQQVTLSCSPISGHRSVSWYQQTPGQGLQFLFEYFSETQRNKGNFPGRFSGRQFSNSRSEMNVSTLELGDSALYLCASSLQPGREKLFFGSGTQLSVL.

The gene calls are TRBV5-6 and TRBJ2-7; 10 bases are shared with TRBD2. V was pared by 0 bases and J by 6 bases, with 6 bases of the junction left unmatched. Germline lookup yields CDR1 SGHDT and CDR2 YYEEEE. The CDR3 runs to 15 residues. The CDR3 sequence: CASSLGLAGVSEQYF. CDR3 DNA sequence: TGTGCCAGCAGCTTGGGGCTAGCGGGAGTAAGCGAGCAGTACTTC.

The sample holds one count of this clone. V and J are TRBV28 and TRBJ1-2; D is perhaps TRBD1 (5 bases). The CDR3 is 13 amino acids. Germline V gives CDR1 MDHEN, CDR2 SYDVKM. Deletions cut 3 bases from V and 6 bases from J, with 11 bases between. As DNA, the CDR3 is TGTGCCAGCAGTTTGGGAGGGGTGGATGGCTACACCTTC. Protein: CASSLGGVDGYTF.

This clone occurred once. The rearrangement links TRBV6-6 to TRBJ2-7; 8 bases fit TRBD1. The CDR3 length is 13 residues. Unmatched junction bases numbered 7, after V lost 10 bases and J lost 2 bases. Germline CDR1 is MNHNY and CDR2 is SVGAGI (reference sequence). Here the CDR3 DNA reads TGTGCCATACGACAGGGGCGGACCTACGAGCAGTACTTC. Its protein product is CAIRQGRTYEQYF.

V usage is TRBV28 and J usage is TRBJ1-5; D is ambiguous. Germline lookup yields CDR1 MDHEN and CDR2 SYDVKM. The CDR3 is made up of 15 amino acids. V lost 0 bases to trimming and J lost 2 bases, with 8 bases between them. The CDR3 DNA is TGTGCCAGCAGTTTATGGAGGGTCCGCAATCAGCCCCAGCATTTT. Translating gives CASSLWRVRNQPQHF.

This clone was counted only a few times. The J gene is TRBJ2-7, the V gene TRBV15; D call uncertain. Trimming took 0 bases from V and 4 from J, leaving 7 bases between them. This CDR3 comprises 13 residues. CDR1 is LNHNV and CDR2 is YYDKDF in the germline V gene (reference sequence). The CDR3 spells CATSRDHWYEQYF. The CDR3 bases are TGTGCCACCAGCAGAGATCACTGGTACGAGCAGTACTTC.

The rearrangement links TRBV5-1 to TRBJ2-3, with 13 bases that match TRBD2. There are 15 residues in the CDR3. Germline V CDR1 and CDR2: SGHRS, YFSETQ. V gave up 1 base and J gave up 4 bases; unmatched junction bases: 0. The DNA for the CDR3 is TGCGCCAGCAGCTTGACTAGCGGGAGGGCAGATACGCAGTATTTT. This gives the protein CASSLTSGRADTQYF.

The rearrangement joins TRBV27 to TRBJ2-7; TRBD2 aligns across 7 bases. This CDR3 spans 13 amino acids. V lost 6 bases to trimming and J lost 0 bases; unmatched junction nucleotides: 2. Germline assignment: CDR1 MNHEY and CDR2 SMNVEV (reference sequence). The CDR3 region is CASRGGSSYEQYF. CDR3 coding DNA: TGTGCCAGCAGGGGCGGGAGCTCCTACGAGCAGTACTTC.

The V and J genes are TRBV6-5 and TRBJ2-1; D could derive from TRBD1 or TRBD2 (6 bases each). V lost 8 bases and J 9 bases, leaving 20 bases between the germline ends. Germline V gene sequence: CDR1 MNHEY, CDR2 SVGAGI. CDR3 length equals 14 residues. The CDR3 DNA sequence: TGTGCCAGCGGACTTGGGGGGCTTAAGGGTGAGCAGTTCTTC. Translating it yields CASGLGGLKGEQFF.

The rearrangement joins TRBV5-1 to TRBJ2-7, with D possibly matching TRBD2 (6 bases). Germline CDR1 is SGHRS and CDR2 is YFSETQ. This CDR3 contains 14 residues. The V end lost 2 bases, the J end lost 4 bases, and 13 bases lay between the germline ends. CDR3 amino acids: CASSLPHGGYEQYF. CDR3 DNA sequence: TGCGCCAGCAGCTTACCCCACGGGGGATACGAGCAGTACTTC.

This chain links TRBV19 with TRBJ2-1; 14 positions agree with TRBD2. Germline trimming cut 6 bases from V and 4 bases from J; bases unmatched to any gene: 14. Per the germline V gene, CDR1 is LNHDA and CDR2 is SQIVND (reference sequence). The CDR3 spans 19 residues. DNA of the CDR3: TGTGCCAGTAGCACTAGGACTAGCGGGAGGTCACTACCTTACAATGAGCAGTTCTTC. Its translation is CASSTRTSGRSLPYNEQFF. Looking up the rest from reference TRBV19 and TRBJ2-1 gives the full variable domain: DGGITQSPKYLFRKEGQNVTLSCEQNLNHDAMYWYRQDPGQGLRLIYYSQIVNDFQKGDIAEGYSVSREKKESFPLTVTSAQKNPTAFYLCASSTRTSGRSLPYNEQFFGPGTRLTVL.

This rearrangement joins TRBV29-1 to TRBJ1-2, with TRBD1 as a possible D gene (5 bases). Germline V gives CDR1 SQVTM, CDR2 ANQGSEA. The CDR3 length is 11 residues. Trimming took 4 bases from V and 6 from J, leaving 9 bases between them. In DNA form, the CDR3 reads TGCAGCGTTGGGTGGGGGAATGGCTACACCTTC. Amino acid sequence: CSVGWGNGYTF.

V and J are TRBV10-2 and TRBJ2-3, with D possibly TRBD2 on 6 matching bases. Per germline, CDR1 WSHSY and CDR2 SAAADI. The V gene lost 10 bases and the J gene lost 3 bases, with 11 bases spanning the gap. The CDR3 extends over 12 amino acids. The CDR3 protein is CATTGVTDTQYF. CDR3 nucleotide sequence: TGCGCCACCACGGGGGTAACAGATACGCAGTATTTT.

The chain carries TRBV6-6 and TRBJ1-6, with 7 bases aligning to TRBD1. CDR3 size: 13 residues. CDR1 MNHNY and CDR2 SVGAGI come from the germline V gene (reference sequence). With 6 bases clipped from V and 10 bases from J, the junction kept 6 bases outside the gene matches. CDR3 residues: CASSWQGDSPLHF. CDR3 in DNA: TGTGCCAGCAGCTGGCAGGGGGACTCACCCCTCCACTTT.

This clone was counted between two and nine times. The rearrangement joins TRBV18 to TRBJ2-1; tentatively, D is TRBD2 (6 bases). V was cut by 3 bases and J by 7 bases, with 22 bases left in between. The germline gives CDR1 KGHSH, CDR2 LQKENI. The CDR3 has 17 residues. CDR3 loop: CASSPSAEWEDSNEQFF. CDR3 nucleotide sequence: TGTGCCAGCTCACCCTCCGCTGAGTGGGAGGATAGTAATGAGCAGTTCTTC.

The V gene is TRBV6-4, the J gene TRBJ2-2; D is undetermined. V was trimmed by 2 bases and J by 4 bases, leaving 2 bases between them. The CDR3 contains 12 residues. Per the germline V gene, CDR1 is MRHNA and CDR2 is SNTAGT. The CDR3 is CASSDLTGELFF. DNA of the CDR3: TGTGCCAGCAGTGACCTCACCGGGGAGCTGTTTTTT.

J is TRBJ2-1 and V is TRBV19, with 12 bases matching TRBD2. CDR3 length: 16 residues. V gave up 4 bases and J gave up 7 bases; unmatched junction bases: 8. Germline loops: CDR1 LNHDA, CDR2 SQIVND (reference sequence). CDR3 sequence: CASSTRRLAGVNEQFF. The CDR3 bases are TGTGCCAGTAGTACGCGTCGACTAGCGGGAGTGAATGAGCAGTTCTTC. The full variable domain, with the rest looked up from reference TRBV19 and TRBJ2-1, is DGGITQSPKYLFRKEGQNVTLSCEQNLNHDAMYWYRQDPGQGLRLIYYSQIVNDFQKGDIAEGYSVSREKKESFPLTVTSAQKNPTAFYLCASSTRRLAGVNEQFFGPGTRLTVL.

The chain joins TRBV5-1 to TRBJ2-5; no firm D call. Germline values: CDR1 SGHRS, CDR2 YFSETQ. The CDR3 is 15 amino acids. The ends were cut back, 1 base at V and 2 bases at J, with 12 bases in the middle. The CDR3 bases are TGCGCCAGCAGCTTGTCTTTCTTGGAACAAGAGACCCAGTACTTC. It translates to CASSLSFLEQETQYF.

CDR3 protein: CASRRGDSPGELFF. The CDR3 bases are TGTGCCAGCCGAAGGGGGGACAGTCCCGGGGAGCTGTTTTTT. This chain links TRBV6-1 with TRBJ2-2, with D possibly TRBD1 on 7 matching bases. Germline-derived CDR1 and CDR2 are MNHNS and SASEGT. The V end was cut by 8 bases, the J end by 6 bases, with 16 bases between. This CDR3 comprises 14 residues.

The chain couples TRBV4-2 to TRBJ2-1, with 7 bases that match TRBD2. The CDR3 loop spans 12 amino acids. Germline lookup yields CDR1 LGHNA and CDR2 YNFKEQ. The trim removed 5 bases at V and 12 bases at J, leaving 7 bases unmatched. The CDR3 sequence: CASSLATGGQFF. The CDR3 nucleotides read TGTGCCAGCAGCTTGGCGACGGGGGGGCAGTTCTTC.